The 10 T cell receptor beta chains below were found in one sample sequenced in a study of shared clonotypes between healthy human individuals. The table came from immunoSEQ multiplex PCR; TCRdb's copy has only in-frame clones and leaves some out. The sample has roughly 2 million clones, about 94% seen once. The sample comprised naive CD4+ T cells sorted from blood. Subset: CD45RA+ positively selected. The receptors shown here come from a man aged 18 to 35 in good health.

The CDR3 DNA reads TGTGCCAGCAGCGTAGGGAGGGGGCAGTCTGGAAACACCATATATTTT. This codes for CASSVGRGQSGNTIYF. The gene calls are TRBV9 and TRBJ1-3; 7 positions agree with TRBD1. The V and J ends lost 0 bases and 1 base, in that order; junction bases with no gene match: 4. The germline CDR1 and CDR2 sequences are SGDLS and YYNGEE. This CDR3 spans 16 amino acids. Full variable domain (rest looked up from reference TRBV9 and TRBJ1-3): DSGVTQTPKHLITATGQRVTLRCSPRSGDLSVYWYQQSLDQGLQFLIQYYNGEERAKGNILERFSAQQFPDLHSELNLSSLELGDSALYFCASSVGRGQSGNTIYFGEGSWLTVV.

The chain employs TRBV28 and TRBJ2-2, with 13 bases identical to TRBD2. The germline CDR1 and CDR2 sequences are MDHEN and SYDVKM. J was trimmed by 4 bases and V by 5 bases; bases with no gene match: 7. This CDR3 has 17 amino acids. CDR3 bases: TGTGCCAGCAGTCGCTCGGGACTAGCGGGGCTCACCGGGGAGCTGTTTTTT. Protein sequence: CASSRSGLAGLTGELFF.

Points on this clone: The sample contains more than one DNA sequence encoding this CDR3. The CDR3 protein is CASSPPGEQYF. CDR3 coding DNA: TGTGCCAGCAGTCCCCCAGGCGAGCAGTACTTC. V is TRBV2 and J is TRBJ2-7, with D unresolved. The germline V gene has CDR1 SNHLY and CDR2 FYNNEI. This CDR3 has 11 amino acids. V lost 5 bases and J lost 6, with 8 bases in between.

V usage is TRBV6-5 and J usage is TRBJ1-6; D not resolved. The V end lost 0 bases, the J end lost 0 bases, and 6 bases lay between the germline ends. The CDR3 spans 16 residues. The germline CDR1 and CDR2 sequences are MNHEY and SVGAGI. CDR3 amino acids: CASSYSISSYNSPLHF. The CDR3 DNA reads as TGTGCCAGCAGTTACTCAATTTCCTCCTATAATTCACCCCTCCACTTT.

This sequence joins TRBV6-6 and TRBJ2-7; D tentatively reads TRBD1 or TRBD2 (5 bases each). This CDR3 has 14 amino acids. The V end was cut by 2 bases, the J end by 5 bases, with 13 bases between. Per germline, CDR1 MNHNY and CDR2 SVGAGI (reference sequence). The CDR3 bases are TGTGCCAGCAGTTACCTTGAGATGGGACACGAGCAGTACTTC. This sequence encodes CASSYLEMGHEQYF.

The chain is built from TRBV5-1 and TRBJ2-5, with 8 positions matching TRBD1. The CDR3 length is 14 residues. From germline, CDR1 is SGHRS and CDR2 YFSETQ. J was trimmed by 5 bases and V by 5 bases; bases with no gene match: 8. The CDR3 DNA sequence: TGCGCCAGCAGTTCTCAGGGGGCGTGGGAGACCCAGTACTTC. This encodes CASSSQGAWETQYF.

This clone was picked up one time. The chain employs TRBV19 and TRBJ1-5; D gene ambiguous. The germline V and J ends were trimmed by 4 bases and 0 bases, with 4 bases remaining between them. The germline V gene encodes CDR1 LNHDA and CDR2 SQIVND (reference sequence). The CDR3 is 13 amino acids. In DNA form, the CDR3 reads TGTGCCAGTAGTACAAATAGCAATCAGCCCCAGCATTTT. Translated: CASSTNSNQPQHF.

This chain joins TRBV28 and TRBJ2-7, with 9 bases identical to TRBD1. Losses at the gene ends were 3 bases for V and 4 bases for J; bases not matched to a gene: 16. Germline CDR1 is MDHEN and CDR2 is SYDVKM. The CDR3 has 18 residues. The CDR3 sequence: CASSFLLTKDRGPYEQYF. The CDR3 region has the DNA TGTGCCAGCAGTTTTTTATTGACTAAGGACAGGGGTCCATACGAGCAGTACTTC.

CDR3 in DNA: TGTGCCAGCAGCCCGCGGACGGAGATGAACACTGAAGCTTTCTTT. Amino acid sequence: CASSPRTEMNTEAFF. The V and J genes are TRBV9 and TRBJ1-1; D call uncertain. V lost 4 bases to trimming and J lost 0 bases, with 13 bases between them. There are 15 residues in the CDR3. Per the germline V gene, CDR1 is SGDLS and CDR2 is YYNGEE.

The chain combines TRBV25-1 with TRBJ1-1, with D maybe TRBD1 (5 bases). In germline, CDR1 is MGHDK, CDR2 SYGVNS. The CDR3 is 15 residues long. Trimming pared 3 bases from V and 1 base from J, leaving 12 bases between. The CDR3 loop reads CASSEGMGENTEAFF. CDR3 sequence (DNA): TGTGCCAGCAGTGAGGGGATGGGGGAGAACACTGAAGCTTTCTTT.